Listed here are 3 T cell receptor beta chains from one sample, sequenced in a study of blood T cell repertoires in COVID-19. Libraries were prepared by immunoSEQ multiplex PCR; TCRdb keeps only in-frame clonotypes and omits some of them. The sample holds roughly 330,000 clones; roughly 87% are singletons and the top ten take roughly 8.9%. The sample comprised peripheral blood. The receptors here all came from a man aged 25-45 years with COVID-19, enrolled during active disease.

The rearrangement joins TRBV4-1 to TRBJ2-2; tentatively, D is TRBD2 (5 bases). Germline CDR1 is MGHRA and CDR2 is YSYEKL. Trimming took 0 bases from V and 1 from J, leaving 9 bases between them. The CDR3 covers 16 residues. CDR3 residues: CASSQDRGLNTGELFF. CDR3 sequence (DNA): TGCGCCAGCAGCCAAGATCGAGGGCTGAACACCGGGGAGCTGTTTTTT.

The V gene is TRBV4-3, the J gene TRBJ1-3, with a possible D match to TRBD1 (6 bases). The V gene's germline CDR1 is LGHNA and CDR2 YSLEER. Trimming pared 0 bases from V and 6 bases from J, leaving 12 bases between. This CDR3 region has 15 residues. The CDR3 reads CASSQDLTGQNTIYF. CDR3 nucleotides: TGCGCCAGCAGCCAAGATCTTACAGGGCAAAACACCATATATTTT.

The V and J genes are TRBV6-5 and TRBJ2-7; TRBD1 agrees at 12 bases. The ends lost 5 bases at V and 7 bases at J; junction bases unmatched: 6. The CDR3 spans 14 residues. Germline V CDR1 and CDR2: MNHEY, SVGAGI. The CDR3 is CASSPGQGAREQYF. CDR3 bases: TGTGCCAGCAGTCCGGGACAGGGGGCGCGAGAGCAGTACTTC.